This TCR beta chain was found in a study of T cell responses to AZD1222 COVID-19 vaccine. Findings of the study overall: Clonal diversity was possibly underestimated, and the donors were mostly white British, with more females.

The CDR3 covers 15 residues. Looked up from germline, CDR1 is SGHTA and CDR2 is FQGTGA. V was clipped by 5 bases and J by 9 bases; unmatched bases: 13. In the case of this clone: Its antigen is still unknown.

Data came from immunoSEQ multiplex PCR; TCRdb stores just in-frame clones and leaves some out. The table lists roughly 150,000 clones, roughly 93% of them singletons. This clonotype was obtained from an adult who received the AZD1222 COVID-19 vaccine. V gene TRBV7-3 combines with J gene TRBJ2-1; TRBD1 aligns across 7 bases. The specimen comprised peripheral blood, sampled 28 days after the second AZD1222 dose. DNA of the CDR3: TGTGCCAGCAGCCCCTCCTCCGACAGGGCCGGTGAGCAGTTCTTC. This encodes CASSPSSDRAGEQFF.